This note documents a single T cell receptor (beta chain) sequence. This record comes from a study of blood T cell repertoires in COVID-19. Study as a whole: Nucleic acid was either cDNA or gDNA, and it came from T cells, B-cell-depleted T cells, or PBMCs.

Germline V gives CDR1 SGHTA, CDR2 FQGNSA. This CDR3 region has 15 residues. V shed 3 bases, J shed 4 bases, and the junction held 4 bases outside the gene matches. Only in-frame clones appear in the TCRdb table, and some are missing; sequencing was by immunoSEQ multiplex PCR. The data hold 80,000 to 100,000 clones, with around 90% observed a single time. The chain joins TRBV7-2 to TRBJ1-5, with 9 positions matching TRBD1. Source material: peripheral blood. The sequence was obtained from a man aged 45-65 years with COVID-19, enrolled during active disease. The CDR3 protein is CASSFRGQGNQPQHF. As DNA, the CDR3 is TGTGCCAGCAGCTTTAGGGGACAGGGAAATCAGCCCCAGCATTTT.